This TCR beta chain was documented in a study of T cells after yellow fever vaccination. Losses at the gene ends were 1 base for V and 2 bases for J; bases not matched to a gene: 1. Germline lookup yields CDR1 SGHAT and CDR2 FQNNGV. The CDR3 has 14 amino acids. This clonotype was observed many times. TCRdb recomputed calls from the 5' RACE reads with MiXCR, one row per CDR3 protein. The table includes some 300,000 distinct CDR3 sequences, less than 9.5% detected once. This chain uses TRBV11-2 with TRBJ2-7; TRBD1 matches at 8 bases. The sample was PBMCs, taken about 41 days after the first yellow fever vaccination. The receptor's source is a man younger than 35 who received the YFV17D yellow fever vaccine. CDR3 loop: CASSLGTGTYEQYF. The CDR3 DNA sequence: TGTGCCAGCAGCTTAGGGACAGGGACCTACGAGCAGTACTTC.